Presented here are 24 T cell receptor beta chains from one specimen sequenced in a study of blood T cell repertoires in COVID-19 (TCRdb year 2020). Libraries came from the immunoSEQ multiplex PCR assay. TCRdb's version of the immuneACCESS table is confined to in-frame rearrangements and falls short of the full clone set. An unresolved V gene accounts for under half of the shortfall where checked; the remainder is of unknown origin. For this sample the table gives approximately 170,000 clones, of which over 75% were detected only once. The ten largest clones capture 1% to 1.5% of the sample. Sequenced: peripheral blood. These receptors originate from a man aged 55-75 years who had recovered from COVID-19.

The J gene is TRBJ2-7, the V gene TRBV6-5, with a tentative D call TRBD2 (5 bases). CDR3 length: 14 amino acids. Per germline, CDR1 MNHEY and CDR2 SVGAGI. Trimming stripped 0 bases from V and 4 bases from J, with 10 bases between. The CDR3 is CASSYSYEGYEQYF. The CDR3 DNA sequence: TGTGCCAGCAGTTACTCGTACGAGGGATACGAGCAGTACTTC.

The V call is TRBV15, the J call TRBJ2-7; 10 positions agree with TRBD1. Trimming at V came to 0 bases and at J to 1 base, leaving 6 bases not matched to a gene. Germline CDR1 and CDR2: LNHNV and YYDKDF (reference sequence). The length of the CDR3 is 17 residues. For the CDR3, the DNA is TGTGCCACCAGCAGAGATTTGTGGGACAGGGGATCCTACGAGCAGTACTTC. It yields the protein CATSRDLWDRGSYEQYF.

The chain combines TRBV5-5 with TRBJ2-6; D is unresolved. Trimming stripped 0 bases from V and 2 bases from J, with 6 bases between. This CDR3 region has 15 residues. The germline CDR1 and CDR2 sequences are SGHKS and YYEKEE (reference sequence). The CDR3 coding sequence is TGTGCCAGCAGCTTGGGGAGAACTGGGGCCAACGTCCTGACTTTC. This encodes CASSLGRTGANVLTF.

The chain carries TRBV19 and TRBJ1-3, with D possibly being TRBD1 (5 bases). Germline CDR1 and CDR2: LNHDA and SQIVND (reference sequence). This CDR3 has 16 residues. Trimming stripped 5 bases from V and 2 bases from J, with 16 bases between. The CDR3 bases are TGTGCCAGTAGTCCCCCGAACAGGCTTACTGGAAACACCATATATTTT. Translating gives CASSPPNRLTGNTIYF.

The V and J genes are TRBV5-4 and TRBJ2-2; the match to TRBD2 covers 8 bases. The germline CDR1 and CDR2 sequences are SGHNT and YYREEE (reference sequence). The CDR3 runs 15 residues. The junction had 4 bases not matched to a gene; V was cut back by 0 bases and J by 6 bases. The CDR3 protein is CASSLVGLAAGELFF. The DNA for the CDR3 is TGTGCCAGCAGCTTGGTCGGACTAGCTGCCGGGGAGCTGTTTTTT.

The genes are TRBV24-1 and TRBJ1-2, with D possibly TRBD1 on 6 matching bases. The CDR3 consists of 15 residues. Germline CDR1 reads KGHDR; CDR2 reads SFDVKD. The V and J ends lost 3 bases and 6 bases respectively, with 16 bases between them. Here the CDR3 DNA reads TGTGCCACCAGTGATGCGAAACAGGGATTCGATGGCTACACCTTC. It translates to CATSDAKQGFDGYTF.

The CDR3 here is CASREQGFIKNIQYF. CDR3 in DNA: TGTGCCAGCAGAGAACAGGGTTTCATCAAAAACATTCAGTACTTC. This rearrangement joins TRBV2 to TRBJ2-4, with a possible D match to TRBD1 (6 bases). Per germline, CDR1 SNHLY and CDR2 FYNNEI. V gave up 6 bases and J gave up 3 bases, with 15 bases separating them. The CDR3 has 15 residues.

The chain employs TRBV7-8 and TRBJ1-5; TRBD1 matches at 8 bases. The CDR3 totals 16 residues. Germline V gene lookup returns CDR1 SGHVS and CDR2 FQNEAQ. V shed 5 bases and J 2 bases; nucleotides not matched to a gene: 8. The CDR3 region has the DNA TGTGCCAGCAGCGAAACCGACAGGGGCGGCAATCAGCCCCAGCATTTT. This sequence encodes CASSETDRGGNQPQHF.

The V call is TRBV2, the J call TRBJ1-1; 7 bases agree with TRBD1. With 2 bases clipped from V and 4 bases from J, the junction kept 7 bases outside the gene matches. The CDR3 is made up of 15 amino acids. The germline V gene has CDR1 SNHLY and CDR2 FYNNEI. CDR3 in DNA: TGTGCCAGCAGTGAAAGGAGGGGGCCGGGCACTGAAGCTTTCTTT. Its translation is CASSERRGPGTEAFF.

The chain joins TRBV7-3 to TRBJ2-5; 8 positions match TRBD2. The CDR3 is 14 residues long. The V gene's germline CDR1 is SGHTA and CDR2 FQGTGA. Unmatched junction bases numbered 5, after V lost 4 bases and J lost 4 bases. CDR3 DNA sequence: TGTGCCAGCAGCTCCTTCGGGGGGGCAGAGACCCAGTACTTC. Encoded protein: CASSSFGGAETQYF.

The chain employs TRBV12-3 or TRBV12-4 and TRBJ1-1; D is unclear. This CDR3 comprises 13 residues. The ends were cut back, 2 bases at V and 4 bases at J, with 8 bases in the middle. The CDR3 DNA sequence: TGTGCCAGCAGTTTACAAACGGGCACTGAAGCTTTCTTT. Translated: CASSLQTGTEAFF.

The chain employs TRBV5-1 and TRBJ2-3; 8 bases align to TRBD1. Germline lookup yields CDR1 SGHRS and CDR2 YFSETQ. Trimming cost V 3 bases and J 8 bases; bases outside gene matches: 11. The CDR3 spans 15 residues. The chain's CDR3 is CASSSGQASSGTQYF. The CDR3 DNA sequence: TGCGCCAGCAGCTCGGGACAGGCAAGCAGCGGTACGCAGTATTTT.

The CDR3 protein is CASSGGQGGSYEQYF. The CDR3 nucleotides are TGTGCCAGCAGCGGCGGACAGGGCGGATCCTACGAGCAGTACTTC. The rearrangement uses TRBV9 and TRBJ2-7; 8 bases are a match to TRBD1. The CDR3 is 15 residues long. V lost 3 bases to trimming and J lost 1 base; unmatched junction nucleotides: 6. The germline gives CDR1 SGDLS, CDR2 YYNGEE. Drawing the rest from reference TRBV9 and TRBJ2-7, the complete variable domain is DSGVTQTPKHLITATGQRVTLRCSPRSGDLSVYWYQQSLDQGLQFLIQYYNGEERAKGNILERFSAQQFPDLHSELNLSSLELGDSALYFCASSGGQGGSYEQYFGPGTRLTVT.

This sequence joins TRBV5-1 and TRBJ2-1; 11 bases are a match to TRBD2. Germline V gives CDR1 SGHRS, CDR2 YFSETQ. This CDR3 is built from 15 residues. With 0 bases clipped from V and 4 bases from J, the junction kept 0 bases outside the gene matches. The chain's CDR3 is CASSLASGGYNEQFF. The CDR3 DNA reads TGCGCCAGCAGCTTGGCTAGCGGGGGGTACAATGAGCAGTTCTTC.

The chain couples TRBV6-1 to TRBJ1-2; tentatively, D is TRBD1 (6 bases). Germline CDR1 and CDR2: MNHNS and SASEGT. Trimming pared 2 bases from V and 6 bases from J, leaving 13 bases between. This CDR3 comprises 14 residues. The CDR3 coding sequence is TGTGCCAGCAGTGAACTACAGGGATCGGATGGCTACACCTTC. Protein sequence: CASSELQGSDGYTF.

The CDR3 nucleotides are TGTGCCAGCAGTGCACAGAGCTATGGCTACACCTTC. Its translation is CASSAQSYGYTF. The V call is TRBV2, the J call TRBJ1-2; no clear D. Germline V gives CDR1 SNHLY, CDR2 FYNNEI. The V end was cut by 4 bases, the J end by 4 bases, with 7 bases between. The CDR3 runs 12 residues.

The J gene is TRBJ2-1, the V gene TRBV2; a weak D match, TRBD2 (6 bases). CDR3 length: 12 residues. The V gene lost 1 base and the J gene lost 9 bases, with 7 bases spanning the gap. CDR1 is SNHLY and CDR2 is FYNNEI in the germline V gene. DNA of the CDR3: TGTGCCAGCAGTGAAGTCGGGGGTGAGCAGTTCTTC. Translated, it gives CASSEVGGEQFF.

CDR3: CASREFSRAGQETQYF. The CDR3 DNA reads TGTGCCAGCAGGGAGTTTTCGCGGGCCGGGCAAGAGACCCAGTACTTC. The chain couples TRBV7-9 to TRBJ2-5, with a tentative D call TRBD2 (5 bases). This CDR3 has 16 amino acids. The V and J ends lost 6 bases and 2 bases respectively, with 19 bases between them. Germline CDR1 SEHNR, CDR2 FQNEAQ (reference sequence).

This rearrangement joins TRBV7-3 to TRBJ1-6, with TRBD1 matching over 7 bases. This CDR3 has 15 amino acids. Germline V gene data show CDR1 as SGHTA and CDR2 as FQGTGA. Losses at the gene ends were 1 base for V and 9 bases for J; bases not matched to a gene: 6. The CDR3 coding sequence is TGTGCCAGCAGCTTAAGACAGGGAGGCGGTTCACCCCTCCACTTT. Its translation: CASSLRQGGGSPLHF.

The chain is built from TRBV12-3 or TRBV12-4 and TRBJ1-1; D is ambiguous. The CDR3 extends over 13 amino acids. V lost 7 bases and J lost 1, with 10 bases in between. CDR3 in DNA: TGTGCCAGCACCGAATCGGGGAACACTGAAGCTTTCTTT. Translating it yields CASTESGNTEAFF.

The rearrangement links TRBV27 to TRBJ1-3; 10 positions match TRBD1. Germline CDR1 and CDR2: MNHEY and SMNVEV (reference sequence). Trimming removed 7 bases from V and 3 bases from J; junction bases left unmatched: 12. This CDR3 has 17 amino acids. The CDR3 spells CASKLSGTGVGGNTIYF. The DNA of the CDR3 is TGTGCCAGCAAACTATCCGGGACAGGGGTTGGTGGAAACACCATATATTTT.

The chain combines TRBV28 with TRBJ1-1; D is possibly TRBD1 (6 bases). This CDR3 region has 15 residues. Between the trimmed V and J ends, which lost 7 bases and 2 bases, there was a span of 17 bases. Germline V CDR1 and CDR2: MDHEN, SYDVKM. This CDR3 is CASMGAGAGNTEAFF. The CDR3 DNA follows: TGTGCCAGCATGGGGGCGGGGGCCGGCAACACTGAAGCTTTCTTT.

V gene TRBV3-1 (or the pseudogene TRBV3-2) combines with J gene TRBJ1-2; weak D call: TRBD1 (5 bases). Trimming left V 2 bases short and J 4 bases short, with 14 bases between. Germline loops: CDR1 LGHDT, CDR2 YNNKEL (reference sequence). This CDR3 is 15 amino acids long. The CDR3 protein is CASSQRQSSLYGYTF. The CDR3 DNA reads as TGTGCCAGCAGCCAAAGACAGAGTAGCCTCTATGGCTACACCTTC.

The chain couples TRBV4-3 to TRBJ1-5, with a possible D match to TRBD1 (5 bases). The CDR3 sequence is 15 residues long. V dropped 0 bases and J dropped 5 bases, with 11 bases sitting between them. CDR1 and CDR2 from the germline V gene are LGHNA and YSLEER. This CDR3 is CASSQEIGAHQPQHF. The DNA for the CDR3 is TGCGCCAGCAGCCAAGAAATAGGGGCTCATCAGCCCCAGCATTTT.